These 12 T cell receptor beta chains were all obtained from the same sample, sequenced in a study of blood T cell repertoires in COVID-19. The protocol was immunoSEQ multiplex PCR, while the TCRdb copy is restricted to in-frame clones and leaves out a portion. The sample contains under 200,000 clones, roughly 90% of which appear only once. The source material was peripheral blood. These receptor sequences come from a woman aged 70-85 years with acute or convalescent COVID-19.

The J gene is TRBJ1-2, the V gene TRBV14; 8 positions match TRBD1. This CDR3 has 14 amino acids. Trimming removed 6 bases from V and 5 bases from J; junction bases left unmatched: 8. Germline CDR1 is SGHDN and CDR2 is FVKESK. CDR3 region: CASSPGTGEYGYTF. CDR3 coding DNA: TGTGCCAGCAGTCCCGGGACAGGAGAGTATGGCTACACCTTC.

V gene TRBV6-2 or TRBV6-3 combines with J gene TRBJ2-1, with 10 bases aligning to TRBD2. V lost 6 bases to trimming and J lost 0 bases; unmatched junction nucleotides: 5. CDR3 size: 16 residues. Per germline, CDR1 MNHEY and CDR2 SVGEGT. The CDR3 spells CASSPSGGLSYNEQFF. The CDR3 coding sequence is TGTGCCAGCAGCCCTAGCGGGGGCCTCTCCTACAATGAGCAGTTCTTC.

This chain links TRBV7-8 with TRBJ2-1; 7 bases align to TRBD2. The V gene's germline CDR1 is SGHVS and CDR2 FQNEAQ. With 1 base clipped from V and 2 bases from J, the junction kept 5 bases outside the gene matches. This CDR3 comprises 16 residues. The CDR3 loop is CASSLEAGVAYNEQFF. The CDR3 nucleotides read TGTGCCAGCAGCTTAGAGGCGGGAGTGGCCTACAATGAGCAGTTCTTC.

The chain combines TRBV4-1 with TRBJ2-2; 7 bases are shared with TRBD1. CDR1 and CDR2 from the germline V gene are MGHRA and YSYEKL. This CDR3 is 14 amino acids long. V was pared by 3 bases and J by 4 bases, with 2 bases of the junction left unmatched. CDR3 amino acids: CASSHTGATGELFF. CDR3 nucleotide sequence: TGCGCCAGCAGCCACACAGGGGCCACCGGGGAGCTGTTTTTT.

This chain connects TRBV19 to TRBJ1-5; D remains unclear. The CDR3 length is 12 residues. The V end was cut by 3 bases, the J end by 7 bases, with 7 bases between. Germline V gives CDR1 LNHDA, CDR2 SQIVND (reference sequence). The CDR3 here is CASSMVRQPQHF. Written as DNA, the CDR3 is TGTGCCAGTAGTATGGTACGGCAGCCCCAGCATTTT. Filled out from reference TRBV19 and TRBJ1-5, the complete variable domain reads DGGITQSPKYLFRKEGQNVTLSCEQNLNHDAMYWYRQDPGQGLRLIYYSQIVNDFQKGDIAEGYSVSREKKESFPLTVTSAQKNPTAFYLCASSMVRQPQHFGDGTRLSIL.

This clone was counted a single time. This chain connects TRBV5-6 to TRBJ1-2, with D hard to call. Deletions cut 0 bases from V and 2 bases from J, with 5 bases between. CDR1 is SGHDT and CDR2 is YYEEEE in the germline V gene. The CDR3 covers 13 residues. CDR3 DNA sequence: TGTGCCAGCAGCTTGGGCAGAAACTATGGCTACACCTTC. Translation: CASSLGRNYGYTF.

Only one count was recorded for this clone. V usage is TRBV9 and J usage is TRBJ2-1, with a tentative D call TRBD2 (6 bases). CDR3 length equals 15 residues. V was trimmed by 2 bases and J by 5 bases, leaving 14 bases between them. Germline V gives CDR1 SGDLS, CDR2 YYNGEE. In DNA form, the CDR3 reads TGTGCCAGCAGCGTGGGGACTCTCATAAACAATGAGCAGTTCTTC. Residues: CASSVGTLINNEQFF.

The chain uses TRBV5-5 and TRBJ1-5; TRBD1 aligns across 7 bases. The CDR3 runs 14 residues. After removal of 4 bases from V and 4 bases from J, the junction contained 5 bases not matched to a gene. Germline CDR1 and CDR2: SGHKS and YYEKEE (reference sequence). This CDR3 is CASSAGQENQPQHF. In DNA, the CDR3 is TGTGCCAGCAGCGCCGGACAGGAGAATCAGCCCCAGCATTTT.

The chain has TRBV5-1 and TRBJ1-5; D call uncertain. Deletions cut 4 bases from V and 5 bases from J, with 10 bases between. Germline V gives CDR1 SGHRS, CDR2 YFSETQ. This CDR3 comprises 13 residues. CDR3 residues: CASSRSPDQPQHF. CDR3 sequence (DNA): TGCGCCAGCAGCCGGAGTCCCGATCAGCCCCAGCATTTT. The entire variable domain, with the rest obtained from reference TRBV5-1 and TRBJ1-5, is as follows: KAGVTQTPRYLIKTRGQQVTLSCSPISGHRSVSWYQQTPGQGLQFLFEYFSETQRNKGNFPGRFSGRQFSNSRSEMNVSTLELGDSALYLCASSRSPDQPQHFGDGTRLSIL.

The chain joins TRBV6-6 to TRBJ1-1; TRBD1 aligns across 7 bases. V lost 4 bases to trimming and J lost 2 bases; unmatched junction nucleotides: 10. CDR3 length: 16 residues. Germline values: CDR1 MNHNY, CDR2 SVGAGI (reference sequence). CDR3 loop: CASSSNRGRGNTEAFF. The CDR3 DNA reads TGTGCCAGCAGTTCTAACAGGGGACGCGGAAACACTGAAGCTTTCTTT.

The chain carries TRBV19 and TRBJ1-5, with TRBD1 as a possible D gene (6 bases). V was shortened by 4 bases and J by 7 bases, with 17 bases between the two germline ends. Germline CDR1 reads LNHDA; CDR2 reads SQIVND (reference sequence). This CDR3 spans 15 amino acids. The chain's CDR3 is CASSTSTGARQPQHF. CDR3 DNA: TGTGCCAGTAGTACCTCGACAGGCGCGAGGCAGCCCCAGCATTTT.

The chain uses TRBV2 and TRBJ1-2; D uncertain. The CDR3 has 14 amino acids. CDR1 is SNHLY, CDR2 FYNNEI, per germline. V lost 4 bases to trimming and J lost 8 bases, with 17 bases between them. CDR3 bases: TGTGCCAGCAGTGGAGGGCGTGGGCGGGGAGGCTACACCTTC. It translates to CASSGGRGRGGYTF. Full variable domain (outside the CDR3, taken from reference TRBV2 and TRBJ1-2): EPEVTQTPSHQVTQMGQEVILRCVPISNHLYFYWYRQILGQKVEFLVSFYNNEISEKSEIFDDQFSVERPDGSNFTLKIRSTKLEDSAMYFCASSGGRGRGGYTFGSGTRLTVV.